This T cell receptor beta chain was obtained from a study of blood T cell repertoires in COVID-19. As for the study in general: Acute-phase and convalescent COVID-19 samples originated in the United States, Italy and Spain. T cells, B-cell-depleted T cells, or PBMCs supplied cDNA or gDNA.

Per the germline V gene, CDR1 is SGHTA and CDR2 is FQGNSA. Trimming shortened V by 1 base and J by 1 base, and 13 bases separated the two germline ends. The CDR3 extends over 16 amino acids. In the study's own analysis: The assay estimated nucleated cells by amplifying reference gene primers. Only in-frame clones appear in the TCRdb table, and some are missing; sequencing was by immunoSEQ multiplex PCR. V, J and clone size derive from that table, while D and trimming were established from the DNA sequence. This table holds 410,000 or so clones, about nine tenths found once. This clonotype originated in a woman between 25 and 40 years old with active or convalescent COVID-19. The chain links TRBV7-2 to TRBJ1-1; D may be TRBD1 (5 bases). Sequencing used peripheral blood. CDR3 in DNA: TGTGCCAGCAGCTTAGACGGGGGACTGGGGAACACTGAAGCTTTCTTT. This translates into CASSLDGGLGNTEAFF.